In this sample, the clone carrying this T cell receptor beta chain turned up many times. Germline assignment: CDR1 MNHEY and CDR2 SVGEGT. Trimming left V 5 bases short and J 2 bases short, with 10 bases between. This CDR3 has 14 amino acids. One entry per CDR3 protein results from TCRdb running MiXCR on the 5' RACE reads. The data show about 38,000 distinct CDR3 sequences, with around 8.7% seen just once and around 2.9% held by the top ten. This sample is drawn from a study of chronic HIV infection and antiretroviral therapy. The receptor's source is an adult who had HIV and had not received antiretroviral therapy, or was an uninfected healthy control (not recorded which). The rearrangement links TRBV6-2 or TRBV6-3 to TRBJ1-5, with D uncertain. The sequenced sample consisted of peripheral blood. CDR3 bases: TGTGCCAGCAGTACGCCAAGGGGCAATCAGCCCCAGCATTTT. As protein: CASSTPRGNQPQHF.